The clone carrying this T cell receptor (beta chain) was detected a few times. The antigen remains unidentified. V was clipped by 7 bases and J by 4 bases; unmatched bases: 0. The V gene's germline CDR1 is SQVTM and CDR2 ANQGSEA. This CDR3 spans 12 amino acids. TCRdb processed the 5' RACE reads anew with MiXCR; each CDR3 protein has one entry. The sample has hundreds of thousands of distinct CDR3 sequences, about 18% seen once. These data come from a study of T-cell memory formation after mild COVID-19. Points from the study as a whole: Researchers report contracting CD4+ clones mostly in CM and EM, with CD8+ clones in EMRA.

This TCR derives from an adult woman who had mild COVID-19 (a few samples of this study predate the infection). Cell type and time point are not known. Sequences were obtained from PBMCs or a T cell subset sorted from them (not recorded which). V and J are TRBV29-1 and TRBJ2-2; 10 bases line up with TRBD1. CDR3 residues: CSGTGGTGELFF. The CDR3 bases are TGCAGCGGGACAGGGGGCACCGGGGAGCTGTTTTTT.